This record covers a single TCR beta chain. One end of the junction varies from germline; a read error may be responsible. The CDR3 covers 15 residues. The V gene's germline CDR1 is KGHSH and CDR2 LQKENI. The sample belongs to a study of control samples from healthy donors and cancer patients. Sequenced by immunoSEQ multiplex PCR; TCRdb stores in-frame clones only, minus some. The top ten clones hold over 2% of a sample with more than 150,000 clones, over 90% of them seen once. This rearrangement joins TRBV18 to TRBJ1-4; 7 nucleotides match TRBD1. The sequenced sample consisted of blood. The source of this sequence is a man in his forties or fifties in good health. For the CDR3, the DNA is TGTGCCAGTTCACAGGGGCGGATAACTAATGAAAAACTGTTTTTT. It translates to CASSQGRITNEKLFF.